The 19 T cell receptor beta chains presented below share a single source sample, sequenced in a study of blood T cells in healthy people across ages. Next came a second PCR, run for roughly 6 to 11 cycles, which used a sample-barcoded 5' primer along with a J-beta primer mix. A single record per CDR3 protein comes from TCRdb applying MiXCR to the 5' RACE reads. This table holds about 1.6 million distinct CDR3 sequences, 30% to 40% found once. Source material: blood. Receptors originate from a woman younger than 45 in good health.

This chain joins TRBV18 and TRBJ2-3, with unresolved D. V lost 3 bases to trimming and J lost 6 bases, with 4 bases between them. The CDR3 is 11 residues long. The germline CDR1 and CDR2 sequences are KGHSH and LQKENI. The DNA of the CDR3 is TGTGCCAGCTCACCCTACGATACGCAGTATTTT. Translated, it gives CASSPYDTQYF.

This clonotype was seen repeatedly, ten times or more. The rearrangement uses TRBV9 and TRBJ2-5; 8 nucleotides align to TRBD1. With V trimmed by 2 bases and J by 1 base, 7 bases remained unmatched. Germline assignment: CDR1 SGDLS and CDR2 YYNGEE. CDR3 length equals 16 residues. CDR3 DNA: TGTGCCAGCAGCGTTCTACAGGGGGTGGCCCAAGAGACCCAGTACTTC. Its protein product is CASSVLQGVAQETQYF.

About this clonotype itself: The junction differs from germline at one of its ends, possibly a read error. V usage is TRBV4-1 and J usage is TRBJ2-7, with 10 bases matching TRBD2. The V gene's germline CDR1 is MGHRA and CDR2 YSYEKL. The CDR3 is 20 amino acids. Here the CDR3 reads CASSQGLAGASNRPSYGQYF. CDR3 DNA sequence: TGCGCCAGCAGCCAAGGGCTAGCGGGAGCTTCTAACCGTCCGTCCTACGGGCAGTACTTC.

This clonotype was seen once. One end of the junction is discordant with germline, which a read error may explain. The genes are TRBV7-2 and TRBJ2-3; 8 positions match TRBD2. The CDR3 totals 16 residues. Germline assignment: CDR1 SGHTA and CDR2 FQGNSA. CDR3 nucleotide sequence: TGTGCCAGCAGCCCCGGGGAGCGGGAGTACACAGATACGCGGTATTTT. This gives the protein CASSPGEREYTDTRYF.

The CDR3 loop reads CASNRVGGTDTQYF. CDR3 DNA sequence: TGTGCCAGTAACAGGGTGGGGGGCACAGATACGCAGTATTTT. V is TRBV28 and J is TRBJ2-3, with a possible D match to TRBD1 (6 bases). CDR1 is MDHEN, CDR2 SYDVKM, per germline. Trimming left V 9 bases short and J 1 base short, with 14 bases between. CDR3 length equals 14 residues.

The chain combines TRBV4-2 with TRBJ1-1, with D unresolved. CDR1 is LGHNA, CDR2 YNFKEQ, per germline. The CDR3 contains 15 residues. Trimming took 2 bases from V and 1 from J, leaving 11 bases between them. The CDR3 coding sequence is TGTGCCAGCAGCCAAATTTTTGGCGAGAACACTGAAGCTTTCTTT. This sequence encodes CASSQIFGENTEAFF.

This clonotype was seen more than once but under ten times. V and J are TRBV12-3 or TRBV12-4 and TRBJ1-5; D ambiguous. V lost 5 bases, J lost 0 bases, and 8 bases lay in between. The CDR3 loop spans 14 amino acids. The CDR3 spells CASSITDSNQPQHF. CDR3 bases: TGTGCCAGCAGTATTACAGATAGCAATCAGCCCCAGCATTTT.

The chain uses TRBV20-1 and TRBJ2-1, with 8 bases fitting TRBD2. The CDR3 spans 17 residues. Germline-derived CDR1 and CDR2 are DFQATT and SNEGSKA (reference sequence). V lost 0 bases and J lost 5; bases outside the gene matches: 12. CDR3: CSARDRGYRGGHNEQFF. The CDR3 DNA sequence: TGCAGTGCTAGAGATCGGGGTTACCGCGGGGGGCACAATGAGCAGTTCTTC.

This clonotype was counted a few times. The chain carries TRBV29-1 and TRBJ2-3, with D unclear. Trimming removed 3 bases at V and 3 bases at J, with 4 bases between. Per germline, CDR1 SQVTM and CDR2 ANQGSEA. This CDR3 contains 11 residues. The CDR3 protein is CSVDWTDTQYF. The CDR3 DNA follows: TGCAGCGTTGACTGGACAGATACGCAGTATTTT.

V gene TRBV9 combines with J gene TRBJ2-6; D is uncertain. V lost 2 bases, J lost 0 bases, and 12 bases lay in between. Looked up from germline, CDR1 is SGDLS and CDR2 is YYNGEE. This CDR3 is 17 amino acids long. The CDR3 loop is CASSVSMFVSGANVLTF. The CDR3 DNA reads as TGTGCCAGCAGCGTCTCCATGTTCGTCTCTGGGGCCAACGTCCTGACTTTC.

The rearrangement joins TRBV7-6 to TRBJ2-1, with a weak D call TRBD2 (7 bases). Germline V lookup: CDR1 SGHVS, CDR2 FNYEAQ. This CDR3 is 16 amino acids long. V shed 2 bases and J shed 2 bases, with 13 bases lying between them. In DNA, the CDR3 is TGTGCCAGCAGCTTATTGGGGGGGGCCCCCTACAATGAGCAGTTCTTC. Translating gives CASSLLGGAPYNEQFF.

The rearrangement joins TRBV10-3 to TRBJ1-2, with 7 nucleotides matching TRBD1. This CDR3 has 12 residues. Germline lookup yields CDR1 ENHRY and CDR2 SYGVKD. Unmatched junction bases numbered 5, after V lost 5 bases and J lost 8 bases. The CDR3 loop reads CAISWDSGGYTF. The DNA for the CDR3 is TGTGCCATCAGTTGGGACAGCGGAGGCTACACCTTC.

This clonotype was counted many times. The chain carries TRBV27 and TRBJ2-1; maybe TRBD1 (6 bases). Germline CDR1 reads MNHEY; CDR2 reads SMNVEV (reference sequence). The CDR3 spans 13 residues. The V end lost 7 bases, the J end lost 10 bases, and 17 bases lay between the germline ends. In DNA form, the CDR3 reads TGTGCCAGCACCCTGACTGGAAGGGGGGAGCAGTTCTTC. Translation gives CASTLTGRGEQFF.

The chain links TRBV3-1 to TRBJ2-7; 9 nucleotides agree with TRBD1. The germline V gene has CDR1 LGHDT and CDR2 YNNKEL (reference sequence). V gave up 4 bases and J gave up 4 bases; unmatched junction bases: 17. The CDR3 runs to 18 residues. The DNA of the CDR3 is TGTGCCAGCAGCCTCTACCTGCGCGACAGGGGGGTGGAGTACGAGCAGTACTTC. Encoded protein: CASSLYLRDRGVEYEQYF.

Here the CDR3 reads CASSLQTSQSWDTQYF. The CDR3 nucleotides are TGTGCCAGCAGCTTACAGACTAGCCAGTCCTGGGATACGCAGTATTTT. The rearrangement joins TRBV7-2 to TRBJ2-3; 7 nucleotides align to TRBD2. This CDR3 has 16 residues. V lost 2 bases and J lost 6; bases outside the gene matches: 11. Looked up from germline, CDR1 is SGHTA and CDR2 is FQGNSA.

V gene TRBV5-5 combines with J gene TRBJ2-7, with 7 bases lining up with TRBD2. The CDR3 consists of 16 residues. J gave up 2 bases and V 1 base, and 9 bases lay outside the gene matches. CDR1 and CDR2 from the germline V gene are SGHKS and YYEKEE (reference sequence). CDR3 in amino acids: CASSLTGTGGTYEQYF. The CDR3 region has the DNA TGTGCCAGCAGCTTGACCGGGACCGGGGGGACCTACGAGCAGTACTTC.

The chain has TRBV6-6 and TRBJ2-7, with 7 bases that match TRBD2. Trimming at V came to 8 bases and at J to 2 bases, leaving 15 bases not matched to a gene. This CDR3 has 16 residues. Germline V gene lookup returns CDR1 MNHNY and CDR2 SVGAGI (reference sequence). The CDR3 DNA is TGTGCCAGCCCCTTAGAGGAGCGGGGACTTGCCTACGAGCAGTACTTC. Translation: CASPLEERGLAYEQYF.

The table lists this clonotype with many counts. The chain uses TRBV20-1 and TRBJ2-7; no clear D gene. This CDR3 has 13 residues. In germline, CDR1 is DFQATT, CDR2 SNEGSKA (reference sequence). The V and J ends lost 3 bases and 4 bases respectively, with 13 bases between them. CDR3 in amino acids: CSASPGPFYEQYF. CDR3 bases: TGCAGTGCTAGCCCCGGGCCATTTTACGAGCAGTACTTC.

The rearrangement links TRBV5-1 to TRBJ1-1; TRBD1 agrees at 8 bases. The CDR3 sequence is 15 residues long. V lost 2 bases, J lost 2 bases, and 5 bases stayed unmatched. Germline-derived CDR1 and CDR2 are SGHRS and YFSETQ. CDR3 residues: CASSFWTGSNTEAFF. CDR3 DNA: TGCGCCAGCAGCTTCTGGACAGGGTCAAACACTGAAGCTTTCTTT.